A selection of T cell receptor beta chains follows, all from one sample in a study of blood T cell repertoires in COVID-19. Profiled with immunoSEQ multiplex PCR; TCRdb holds only in-frame clones, not every one. Among over 250,000 clones listed, 85% were seen once. What was sequenced was peripheral blood. Every receptor here comes from a human donor in a cohort sampled during active COVID-19. Each CDR3 is given without its conserved first and last residue.

j_gene,v_gene,CDR3aa
TRBJ1-6,TRBV6-6,ASTDWGGGSPLH
TRBJ1-2,TRBV7-9,ASSTGTAYGYT
TRBJ1-1,TRBV7-9,ASSRVMFLTEAF
TRBJ2-2,TRBV4-1,ASSPGQRADGELF
TRBJ2-1,TRBV5-8,ASSRGQDWSEQF
TRBJ1-4,TRBV5-1,ASSLYRGSDEKLF
TRBJ2-1,TRBV7-2,ASSLGGGGEQF
TRBJ1-5,TRBV19,ASSIRAGASQPQH
TRBJ1-1,TRBV18,ASSPAGGEINTEAF
TRBJ1-5,TRBV30,AWSGQVSNQPQH
TRBJ2-4,TRBV7-2,ASSIIRNIQY
TRBJ1-3,TRBV27,ASSSSLSGNTIY
TRBJ1-1,TRBV5-6,ASSFSGGLGSEAF
TRBJ1-1,TRBV7-9,ASSSQYQAF
TRBJ2-3,TRBV4-1,ASRVAGGPDTQY
TRBJ1-5,TRBV6-6,ASSVDISQPQH
TRBJ1-1,TRBV10-3,ATTGQPNTEAF
TRBJ1-5,TRBV6-2/TRBV6-3,ASSYGRARNQPQH
TRBJ1-4,TRBV5-5,ASSRRQAGLNEKLF
TRBJ2-3,TRBV6-5,ATSDSSTDTQY
TRBJ1-2,TRBV15,ATSSTGKEGYT
TRBJ2-7,TRBV3-1/TRBV3-2,ASSQGLAGEQY
TRBJ2-2,TRBV10-1,ASRRSGRDTGELF
TRBJ2-5,TRBV6-5,ASTFGQGAWETQY
TRBJ1-2,TRBV28,ASSLNPSTAFYGYT
TRBJ2-1,TRBV18,ASSPKLSGSGHEQF
TRBJ1-2,TRBV29-1,SVVGRGNYGYT
TRBJ2-7,TRBV2,ASSIRGTYEQY
TRBJ2-7,TRBV29-1,SAALDLYEQY
TRBJ2-7,TRBV14,ASSPTRSYEQY
TRBJ1-3,TRBV13,ASSTGFRGNTIY
TRBJ1-2,TRBV19,ASVPNRGQLYGYT